The subject of this entry is one T cell receptor beta chain. This clonotype occurred many times. Which antigen it targets is not known. The input lacks base qualities; no much larger clone sits a single base away. This sample was taken from a study of T-cell memory formation after mild COVID-19 (dated by TCRdb to the early 2020s). A note on the overall study: TCR sequence clusters from the two donors were largely donor specific. Longitudinal TCRalpha and TCRbeta repertoire sequencing tracked T-cell clones expanding and contracting after mild COVID-19 in a couple of donors. The cohort comprised two young, previously healthy adult volunteers, one female and one male. Study-level results and caveats: SARS-CoV-2 specificity of the second-wave clones peaking on day 37 was not confirmed. The study covered only a couple of mild cases, and larger cohorts including severe cases with pre-infection samples were considered necessary. Some responding clones were found in pre-infection memory, which suggests that pre-existing cross-reactive memory T cells took part in the SARS-CoV-2 response. Contracting CD4+ clones appeared mostly in the CM and EM memory subsets, whereas CD8+ clones were enriched in EMRA. Clones contracting from day 15 to 85 had balanced CD4/CD8 phenotypes, while a second wave expanding from day 15 to 37 was biased towards CD4+.

Trimming takes 1 base from V and 0 bases from J, and the germline ends sit 19 bases apart. The germline V gene provides CDR1 SGHVS and CDR2 FQNEAQ. The CDR3 measures 19 amino acids from cysteine to phenylalanine. Only the CDR3 DNA stays, 57 bases, in frame from base 1. Ficoll-Paque density gradient centrifugation was the method used to isolate PBMCs. TCRdb names Illumina NovaSeq 6000 as the instrument used. cDNA libraries for TCRalpha and TCRbeta were prepared by 5'RACE using constant-segment primers, with sample barcodes and unique molecular identifiers added. RNA was extracted from every sample with Trizol reagent. Library amplification was performed in two PCR steps, and a second sample barcode and Illumina TruSeq adapters were introduced in the second step. Libraries were sequenced on an Illumina NovaSeq with 2 x 150 bp paired-end reads. Regarding the original processing steps: With migec v1.2.7, reads were demultiplexed and then collapsed into UMI-guided consensus sequences. Using mixcr v2.1.11, UMI consensuses were aligned to TRA and TRB V and J templates and then assembled into clonotypes. Clonotypes were classified as expanded or contracted when called significant by both edgeR and NoisET, with noise models trained on biological replicates. edgeR calls used a false discovery rate-adjusted p below 0.01 and a log2 fold-change threshold of 1. PCA with hierarchical clustering of max-normalized trajectories of the 1000 most abundant clonotypes was used as exploratory dynamics analysis. Each responding clone was given a CD4 or CD8 phenotype based on the CD4+ and CD8+ repertoires, which had been sequenced separately. TCRdb itself trimmed the public reads at Q25 with fastp, ran MiXCR and retained productive beta chains. Rows with a matching CDR3 protein are joined into one entry that keeps the most common DNA and genes. TCRdb, not the authors, supplied the V and J calls. The sample table holds around 150,000 distinct CDR3 sequences, of which roughly 31% were seen once. Of the sample, around 12% is held by the ten largest clones.

The sequence derives from an adult woman who had mild COVID-19 (a few samples of this study predate the infection). The sample titles of this study are shuffled in the database, so cell type and time point are left out; the donor was told from shared clones. The V and J genes are TRBV7-8 and TRBJ2-1; the D gene is possibly TRBD2, with 6 bases matching. The sample consisted of PBMCs or a T cell subset sorted from them (not recorded which). The DNA reads TGTGCCAGCAGCTTAGTAGGTAGCGCGTTCGGGAGCTCCTACAATGAGCAGTTCTTC. It specifies CASSLVGSAFGSSYNEQFF.